This TCR beta chain originates from a study of blood T cell repertoires in COVID-19. V gave up 11 bases and J gave up 0 bases, with 8 bases separating them. This CDR3 has 13 residues. Per the germline V gene, CDR1 is MGHDK and CDR2 is SYGVNS. As handled by the study authors: Estimated nucleated cell counts came from reference gene primer amplification. Data came from immunoSEQ multiplex PCR; TCRdb stores just in-frame clones and leaves some out. The DNA was the basis for D and trimming; V, J and clone size are from that table. Among 68,000 or so clones, approximately 90% were seen once, and the ten largest hold approximately 6.8%.

The receptor's source is a woman aged 70-85 years with acute or convalescent COVID-19. The chain combines TRBV25-1 with TRBJ2-6; D ambiguous. The specimen sequenced was peripheral blood. CDR3 coding DNA: TGTGCCTCTGCACACTCTGGGGCCAACGTCCTGACTTTC. Translated: CASAHSGANVLTF.